Listed below are T cell receptor beta chains from one sample, sequenced in a study of cytomegalovirus exposure and HLA in healthy donors. Produced via immunoSEQ multiplex PCR; TCRdb's table is partial and in-frame only. The top ten clones hold around an eighth of a sample with some 42,000 clones, about 50% of them seen once. Sequencing input: PBMCs. The receptor set was obtained from a human donor in good health. CDR3s include the opening cysteine and the closing phenylalanine or tryptophan. The order of the fields is clone size, V gene, D gene, J gene, CDR3 length, CDR3 protein, CDR3 DNA. A D gene is named only where the DNA matches it firmly. A clone size is listed for some rows: how often the clone was seen (once, few, many), or a class if it is expanded.

-,TRBV7-3,TRBD1,TRBJ2-2,16,CASSVTGGPWTGELFF,TGTGCCAGCAGCGTAACAGGGGGCCCCTGGACCGGGGAGCTGTTTTTT
-,TRBV19,-,TRBJ1-1,17,CASSIGEGHFLQTEAFF,TGTGCCAGTAGTATAGGAGAGGGCCATTTTTTACAGACTGAAGCTTTCTTT
once,TRBV6-4,-,TRBJ2-1,15,CASSVVADTYNEQFF,TGTGCCAGCAGCGTGGTGGCGGATACTTACAATGAGCAGTTCTTC
-,TRBV2,-,TRBJ1-2,12,CASSREADGYTF,TGTGCCAGCAGTCGGGAAGCGGATGGCTACACCTTC
-,TRBV21-1,-,TRBJ1-2,17,CASSKALIPGQIYGYTF,TGTGCCAGCAGCAAAGCCCTTATCCCGGGACAGATTTATGGCTACACCTTC
-,TRBV5-4,-,TRBJ2-3,14,CASSLGSNTDTQYF,TGTGCCAGCAGCTTGGGATCTAACACAGATACGCAGTATTTT
-,TRBV7-9,-,TRBJ1-5,16,CASSQIAGGSNQPQHF,TGTGCCAGCAGCCAAATCGCCGGGGGTAGCAATCAGCCCCAGCATTTT
-,TRBV10-3,-,TRBJ1-2,15,CAISESQGIYYGYTF,TGTGCCATCAGTGAGTCTCAGGGAATCTACTATGGCTACACCTTC
-,TRBV5-1,-,TRBJ2-3,15,CASSFQGQDTDTQYF,TGCGCCAGCAGCTTTCAGGGACAAGACACAGATACGCAGTATTTT
-,TRBV2,-,TRBJ1-5,15,CASSDLDRNNQPQHF,TGTGCCAGCAGTGACTTGGACAGAAACAATCAGCCCCAGCATTTT